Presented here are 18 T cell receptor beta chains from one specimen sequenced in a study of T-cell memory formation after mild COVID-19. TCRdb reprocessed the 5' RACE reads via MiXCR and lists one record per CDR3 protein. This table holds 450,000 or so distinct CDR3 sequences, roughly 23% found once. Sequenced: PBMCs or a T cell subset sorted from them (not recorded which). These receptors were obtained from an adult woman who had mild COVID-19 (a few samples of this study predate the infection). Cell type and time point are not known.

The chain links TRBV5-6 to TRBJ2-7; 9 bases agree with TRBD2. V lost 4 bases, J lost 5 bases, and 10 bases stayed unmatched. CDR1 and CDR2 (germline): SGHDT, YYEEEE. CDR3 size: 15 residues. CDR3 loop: CASSLLIAGDHEQYF. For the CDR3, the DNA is TGTGCCAGCAGCCTTCTCATAGCGGGAGACCACGAGCAGTACTTC.

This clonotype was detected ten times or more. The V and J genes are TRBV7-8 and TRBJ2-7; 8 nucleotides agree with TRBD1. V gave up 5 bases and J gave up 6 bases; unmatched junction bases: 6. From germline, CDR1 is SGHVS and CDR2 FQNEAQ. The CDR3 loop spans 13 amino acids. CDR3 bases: TGTGCCAGCAGCCGTGACAGGGGAGGCGAGCAGTACTTC. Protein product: CASSRDRGGEQYF.

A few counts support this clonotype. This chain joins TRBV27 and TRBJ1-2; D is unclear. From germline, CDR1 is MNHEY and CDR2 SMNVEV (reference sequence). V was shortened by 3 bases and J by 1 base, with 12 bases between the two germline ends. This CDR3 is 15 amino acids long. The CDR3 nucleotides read TGTGCCAGCAGTTTCGCCGCAGGTGATAACTATGGCTACACCTTC. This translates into CASSFAAGDNYGYTF.

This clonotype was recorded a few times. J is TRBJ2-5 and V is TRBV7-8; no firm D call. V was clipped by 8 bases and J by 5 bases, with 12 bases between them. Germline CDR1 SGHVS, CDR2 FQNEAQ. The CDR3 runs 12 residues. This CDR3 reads CASGRARETQYF. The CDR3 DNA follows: TGTGCCAGCGGTCGGGCGAGGGAGACCCAGTACTTC.

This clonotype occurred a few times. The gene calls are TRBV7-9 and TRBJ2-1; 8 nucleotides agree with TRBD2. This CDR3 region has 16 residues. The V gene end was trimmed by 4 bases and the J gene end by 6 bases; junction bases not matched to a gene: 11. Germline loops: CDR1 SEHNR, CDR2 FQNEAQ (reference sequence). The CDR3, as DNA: TGTGCCAGCAGCTCGGAAATCAAGCGGGAGCGCAATGAGCAGTTCTTC. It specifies CASSSEIKRERNEQFF.

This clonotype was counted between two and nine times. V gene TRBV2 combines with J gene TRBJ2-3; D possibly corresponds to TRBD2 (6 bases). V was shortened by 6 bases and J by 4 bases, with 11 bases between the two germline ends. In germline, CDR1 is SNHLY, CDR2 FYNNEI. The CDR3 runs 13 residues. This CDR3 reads CASSVAAADTQYF. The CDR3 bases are TGTGCCAGCAGCGTAGCGGCCGCAGATACGCAGTATTTT.

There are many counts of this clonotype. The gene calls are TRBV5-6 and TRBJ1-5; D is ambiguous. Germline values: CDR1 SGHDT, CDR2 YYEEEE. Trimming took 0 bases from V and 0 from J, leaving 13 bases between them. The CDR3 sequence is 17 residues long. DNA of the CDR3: TGTGCCAGCAGCTTGGGGCCGCGAGGGCATAGCAATCAGCCCCAGCATTTT. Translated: CASSLGPRGHSNQPQHF. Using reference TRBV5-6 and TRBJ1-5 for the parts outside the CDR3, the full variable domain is DAGVTQSPTHLIKTRGQQVTLRCSPKSGHDTVSWYQQALGQGPQFIFQYYEEEERQRGNFPDRFSGHQFPNYSSELNVNALLLGDSALYLCASSLGPRGHSNQPQHFGDGTRLSIL.

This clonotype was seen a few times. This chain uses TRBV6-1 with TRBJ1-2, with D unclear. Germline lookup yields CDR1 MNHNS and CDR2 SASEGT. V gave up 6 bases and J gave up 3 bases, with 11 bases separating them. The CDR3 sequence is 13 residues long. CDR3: CASRVQWDYGYTF. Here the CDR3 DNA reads TGTGCCAGCAGGGTACAGTGGGACTATGGCTACACCTTC.

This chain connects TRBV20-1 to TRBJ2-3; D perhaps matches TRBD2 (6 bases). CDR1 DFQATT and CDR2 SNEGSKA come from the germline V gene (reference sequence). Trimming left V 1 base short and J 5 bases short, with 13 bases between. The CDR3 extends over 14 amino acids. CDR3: CSARGGVDLDTQYF. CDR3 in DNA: TGCAGTGCTAGAGGGGGGGTTGATCTAGATACGCAGTATTTT.

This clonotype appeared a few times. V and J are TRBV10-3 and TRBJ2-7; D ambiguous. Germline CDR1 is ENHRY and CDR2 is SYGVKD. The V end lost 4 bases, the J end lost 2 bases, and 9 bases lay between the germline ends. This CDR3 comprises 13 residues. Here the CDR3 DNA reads TGTGCCATCAGTGGAAGAGCAGCCTACGAGCAGTACTTC. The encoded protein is CAISGRAAYEQYF.

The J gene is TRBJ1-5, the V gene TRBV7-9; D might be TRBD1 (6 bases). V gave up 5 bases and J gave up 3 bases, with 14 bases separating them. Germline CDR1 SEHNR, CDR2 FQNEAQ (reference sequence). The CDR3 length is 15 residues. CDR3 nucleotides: TGTGCCAGCAGCCCGCAGGGGCGAGTCAATCAGCCCCAGCATTTT. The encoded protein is CASSPQGRVNQPQHF.

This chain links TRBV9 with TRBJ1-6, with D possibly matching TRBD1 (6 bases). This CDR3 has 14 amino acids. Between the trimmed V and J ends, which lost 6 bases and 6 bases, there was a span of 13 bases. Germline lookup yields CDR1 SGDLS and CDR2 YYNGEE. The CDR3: CASTLDSFNSPLHF. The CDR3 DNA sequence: TGTGCCAGCACTTTGGACAGCTTTAATTCACCCCTCCACTTT.

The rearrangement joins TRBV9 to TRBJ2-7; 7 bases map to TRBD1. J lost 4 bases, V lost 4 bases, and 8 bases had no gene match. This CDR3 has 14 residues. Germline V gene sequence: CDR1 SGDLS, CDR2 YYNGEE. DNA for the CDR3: TGTGCCAGCAGCCCCACGACAGGGAGATACGAGCAGTACTTC. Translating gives CASSPTTGRYEQYF. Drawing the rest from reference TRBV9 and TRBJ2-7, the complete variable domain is DSGVTQTPKHLITATGQRVTLRCSPRSGDLSVYWYQQSLDQGLQFLIQYYNGEERAKGNILERFSAQQFPDLHSELNLSSLELGDSALYFCASSPTTGRYEQYFGPGTRLTVT.

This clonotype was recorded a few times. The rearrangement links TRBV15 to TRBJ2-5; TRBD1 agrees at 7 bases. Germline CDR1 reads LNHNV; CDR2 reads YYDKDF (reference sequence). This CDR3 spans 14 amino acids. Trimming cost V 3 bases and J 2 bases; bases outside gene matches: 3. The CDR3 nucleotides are TGTGCCACCAGCAGGGGACAGCTTCAAGAGACCCAGTACTTC. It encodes CATSRGQLQETQYF.

The CDR3 reads CASSAGGAQYEQYF. The CDR3 nucleotides are TGTGCCAGCAGCGCAGGGGGGGCGCAATACGAGCAGTACTTC. V is TRBV9 and J is TRBJ2-7; tentatively, D is TRBD1 or TRBD2 (7 bases each). The V gene lost 3 bases and the J gene lost 4 bases, with 14 bases spanning the gap. Germline values: CDR1 SGDLS, CDR2 YYNGEE. There are 14 residues in the CDR3.

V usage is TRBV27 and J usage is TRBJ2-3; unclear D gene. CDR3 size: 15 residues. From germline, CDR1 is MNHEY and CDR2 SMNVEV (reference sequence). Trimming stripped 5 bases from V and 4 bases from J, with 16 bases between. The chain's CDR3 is CASSQRDPHPDTQYF. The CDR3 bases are TGTGCCAGCAGTCAAAGGGATCCCCACCCAGATACGCAGTATTTT.

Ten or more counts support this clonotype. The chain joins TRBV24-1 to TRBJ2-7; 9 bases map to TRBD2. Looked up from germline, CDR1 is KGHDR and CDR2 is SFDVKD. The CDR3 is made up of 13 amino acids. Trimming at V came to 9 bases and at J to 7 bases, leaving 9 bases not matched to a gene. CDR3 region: CATRSTSGREQYF. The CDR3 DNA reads TGTGCCACCCGCTCGACTAGCGGAAGGGAGCAGTACTTC.

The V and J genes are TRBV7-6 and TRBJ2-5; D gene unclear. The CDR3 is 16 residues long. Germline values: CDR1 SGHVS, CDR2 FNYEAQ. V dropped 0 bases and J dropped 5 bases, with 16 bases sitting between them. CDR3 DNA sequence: TGTGCCAGCAGCTTAGCGCGGTCTTTTCCGGTGGAGACCCAGTACTTC. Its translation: CASSLARSFPVETQYF.